The 28 T cell receptor beta chains in this list originate from one sample, sequenced in a study of T-cell reconstitution after alpha-beta-depleted transplantation in children. The TCRbeta library incorporated unique molecular identifiers. TCRdb re-derived calls from the PCR reads in MiXCR, one entry per CDR3 protein. The repertoire holds about 540,000 distinct CDR3 sequences, around 19% seen once, with 3% to 4% in the top ten. The input for sequencing was PBMCs from the stem cell graft donor, taken from the stem cell graft. The receptors here all came from a human donor who donated a stem cell graft to a child with acute lymphoblastic leukemia.

The chain recombines TRBV6-2 or TRBV6-3 with TRBJ1-5; TRBD1 might be the D (6 bases). The CDR3 loop spans 15 amino acids. V lost 6 bases to trimming and J lost 1 base, with 13 bases between them. CDR1 is MNHEY and CDR2 is SVGEGT in the germline V gene. CDR3: CASRLRGISNQPQHF. DNA for the CDR3: TGTGCCAGCAGGCTCAGGGGTATAAGCAATCAGCCCCAGCATTTT.

This clonotype was recorded a few times. The V gene is TRBV5-1, the J gene TRBJ2-7, with D unresolved. Trimming took 0 bases from V and 1 from J, leaving 5 bases between them. The CDR3 is 13 residues long. Per the germline V gene, CDR1 is SGHRS and CDR2 is YFSETQ. In DNA form, the CDR3 reads TGCGCCAGCAGCTTGGAGATGTCCTACGAGCAGTACTTC. Protein product: CASSLEMSYEQYF.

The chain couples TRBV5-1 to TRBJ2-3; TRBD1 might be the D (6 bases). The CDR3 has 16 residues. The V end was cut by 3 bases, the J end by 0 bases, with 14 bases between. The germline gives CDR1 SGHRS, CDR2 YFSETQ. This CDR3 reads CASSWDITTSTDTQYF. CDR3 bases: TGCGCCAGCAGCTGGGACATTACAACGAGCACAGATACGCAGTATTTT.

This clonotype was detected only a few times. The CDR3 coding sequence is TGTGCCAGCAGTGGGGACAGGACCTATCAGCCCCAGCATTTT. Encoded protein: CASSGDRTYQPQHF. The genes are TRBV6-1 and TRBJ1-5, with 8 bases matching TRBD1. V trimming: 4 bases; J trimming: 5 bases; junction bases outside the gene matches: 4. The V gene's germline CDR1 is MNHNS and CDR2 SASEGT. The length of the CDR3 is 14 residues.

The chain combines TRBV18 with TRBJ2-1, with 10 positions matching TRBD2. J lost 0 bases, V lost 3 bases, and 5 bases had no gene match. CDR3 length equals 17 residues. Germline V gives CDR1 KGHSH, CDR2 LQKENI. This CDR3 reads CASSPELAGSSYNEQFF. The CDR3 DNA is TGTGCCAGCTCACCGGAACTAGCGGGATCCTCCTACAATGAGCAGTTCTTC.

The rearrangement joins TRBV20-1 to TRBJ2-3; tentative D call: TRBD1 (6 bases). Trimming stripped 0 bases from V and 3 bases from J, with 16 bases between. Germline V lookup: CDR1 DFQATT, CDR2 SNEGSKA (reference sequence). CDR3 length: 16 amino acids. CDR3 protein: CSARDMGAGDTDTQYF. DNA of the CDR3: TGCAGTGCTAGAGATATGGGGGCGGGTGATACAGATACGCAGTATTTT.

This clonotype was detected only a few times. The rearrangement uses TRBV3-1 and TRBJ1-1, with D tentatively TRBD1 (5 bases). V lost 0 bases and J 0 bases, leaving 8 bases between the germline ends. Germline V gene lookup returns CDR1 LGHDT and CDR2 YNNKEL (reference sequence). There are 15 residues in the CDR3. CDR3 nucleotides: TGTGCCAGCAGCCAAGACAGACAGTTGAACACTGAAGCTTTCTTT. This gives the protein CASSQDRQLNTEAFF.

The rearrangement joins TRBV20-1 to TRBJ2-7, with D hard to call. The V end was cut by 6 bases, the J end by 2 bases, with 20 bases between. Germline V CDR1 and CDR2: DFQATT, SNEGSKA (reference sequence). This CDR3 is 15 amino acids long. Here the CDR3 reads CSAPILSGPTYEQYF. The CDR3 coding sequence is TGCAGTGCACCGATTCTATCCGGGCCGACCTACGAGCAGTACTTC.

The J gene is TRBJ2-5, the V gene TRBV2, with no clear D. Germline V lookup: CDR1 SNHLY, CDR2 FYNNEI. This CDR3 is 15 amino acids long. Trimming removed 5 bases from V and 1 base from J, with 14 bases in between. CDR3 DNA sequence: TGTGCCAGCAGTCCCCGCTCGGCCCTCCAAGAGACCCAGTACTTC. Its protein is CASSPRSALQETQYF. The full variable domain, completed using reference TRBV2 and TRBJ2-5, is EPEVTQTPSHQVTQMGQEVILRCVPISNHLYFYWYRQILGQKVEFLVSFYNNEISEKSEIFDDQFSVERPDGSNFTLKIRSTKLEDSAMYFCASSPRSALQETQYFGPGTRLLVL.

The table lists this clonotype with many counts. V is TRBV6-4 and J is TRBJ2-3; possible D gene TRBD2, 6 bases. V gave up 4 bases and J gave up 2 bases, with 10 bases separating them. Looked up from germline, CDR1 is MRHNA and CDR2 is SNTAGT. The CDR3 spans 14 residues. The CDR3 DNA sequence: TGTGCCAGCAGTGGCGGAGGGGACACAGATACGCAGTATTTT. As protein: CASSGGGDTDTQYF.

In its sample, this clonotype was seen a few times. V gene TRBV7-8 combines with J gene TRBJ1-2; no clear D gene. V was clipped by 5 bases and J by 4 bases, with 23 bases between them. This CDR3 comprises 17 residues. Per the germline V gene, CDR1 is SGHVS and CDR2 is FQNEAQ. CDR3 coding DNA: TGTGCCAGCAGCGGGAGTGGGTTACCAACAACCAGCTATGGCTACACCTTC. The encoded protein is CASSGSGLPTTSYGYTF.

This clonotype was seen more than once but under ten times. The V and J genes are TRBV2 and TRBJ2-5, with 9 positions matching TRBD2. Germline CDR1 is SNHLY and CDR2 is FYNNEI. Trimming cost V 8 bases and J 0 bases; bases outside gene matches: 4. The CDR3 extends over 14 amino acids. The DNA of the CDR3 is TGTGCCAGCCTACTAGCGGGTTACCAAGAGACCCAGTACTTC. It yields the protein CASLLAGYQETQYF.

This clonotype was detected a few times. The rearrangement links TRBV20-1 to TRBJ1-5, with D maybe TRBD1 (6 bases). V was shortened by 3 bases and J by 4 bases, with 7 bases between the two germline ends. Looked up from germline, CDR1 is DFQATT and CDR2 is SNEGSKA (reference sequence). This CDR3 is 12 amino acids long. The CDR3 region is CSARTGNQPQHF. CDR3 in DNA: TGCAGTGCTAGGACAGGTAATCAGCCCCAGCATTTT.

The chain recombines TRBV20-1 with TRBJ2-7, with D uncertain. Trimming took off 1 base at V and 5 bases at J, with 9 bases between the two ends. CDR3 length: 12 residues. CDR1 DFQATT and CDR2 SNEGSKA come from the germline V gene (reference sequence). The CDR3 reads CSARGAGNEQYF. As DNA, the CDR3 is TGCAGTGCTAGAGGGGCAGGTAACGAGCAGTACTTC.

This clonotype has more than one count but fewer than ten. V is TRBV6-1 and J is TRBJ2-7, with 7 nucleotides matching TRBD1. V lost 6 bases, J lost 4 bases, and 9 bases stayed unmatched. CDR1 MNHNS and CDR2 SASEGT come from the germline V gene. The CDR3 consists of 14 residues. The CDR3 is CASRPTGTEYEQYF. CDR3 DNA sequence: TGTGCCAGCAGACCTACTGGGACAGAATACGAGCAGTACTTC.

The rearrangement joins TRBV3-1 to TRBJ1-2, with TRBD1 matching over 11 bases. The CDR3 has 18 residues. Germline values: CDR1 LGHDT, CDR2 YNNKEL (reference sequence). The V segment lost 4 bases and the J segment 3 bases; nucleotides outside the gene matches: 13. This chain's CDR3 is CASSLTPGQGDLDYGYTF. The CDR3 DNA reads as TGTGCCAGCAGCCTAACGCCGGGACAGGGGGACCTCGACTATGGCTACACCTTC.

The chain is built from TRBV3-1 and TRBJ2-7; TRBD1 or TRBD2 may be the D gene (5 bases each). Trimming took 1 base from V and 10 from J, leaving 17 bases between them. CDR1 LGHDT and CDR2 YNNKEL come from the germline V gene (reference sequence). This CDR3 comprises 14 residues. Here the CDR3 reads CASSQVWDPGCQYF. CDR3 DNA: TGTGCCAGCAGCCAAGTTTGGGACCCAGGGTGTCAGTACTTC.

This chain joins TRBV6-2 or TRBV6-3 and TRBJ2-7; D ambiguous. The CDR3 is 14 amino acids. Trimming took 2 bases from V and 8 from J, leaving 16 bases between them. CDR1 is MNHEY, CDR2 SVGEGT, per germline. CDR3 residues: CASSYGSWAVKQYF. For the CDR3, the DNA is TGTGCCAGCAGTTACGGTTCCTGGGCAGTCAAGCAGTACTTC.

In this sample, this clonotype turned up a few times. This chain connects TRBV27 to TRBJ2-7; 13 bases are a match to TRBD2. The CDR3 has 16 residues. Looked up from germline, CDR1 is MNHEY and CDR2 is SMNVEV (reference sequence). The V and J ends lost 5 bases and 2 bases, in that order; junction bases with no gene match: 6. The CDR3 spells CASSAQLAGGPYEQYF. In DNA form, the CDR3 reads TGTGCCAGCAGTGCCCAACTAGCGGGAGGGCCCTACGAGCAGTACTTC.

This clonotype was counted only a few times. The chain links TRBV5-1 to TRBJ2-7, with D unresolved. The CDR3 is 14 amino acids. V lost 1 base and J lost 1, with 9 bases in between. Germline assignment: CDR1 SGHRS and CDR2 YFSETQ. This chain's CDR3 is CASSLIPDSYEQYF. The CDR3, as DNA: TGCGCCAGCAGCTTGATCCCGGATTCCTACGAGCAGTACTTC.

This clonotype came up a few times. The gene calls are TRBV12-3 or TRBV12-4 and TRBJ2-1, with TRBD2 identical over 9 bases. The CDR3 covers 15 residues. The V and J ends lost 3 bases and 4 bases, in that order; junction bases with no gene match: 4. The CDR3, as DNA: TGTGCCAGCAGTTTTCGGACTAGCGCTTACAATGAGCAGTTCTTC. It is translated as CASSFRTSAYNEQFF.

There are a few counts of this clonotype. This rearrangement joins TRBV11-2 to TRBJ2-1; 9 bases match TRBD1. Germline V gives CDR1 SGHAT, CDR2 FQNNGV. V lost 5 bases and J lost 4; bases outside the gene matches: 12. The CDR3 runs to 17 residues. CDR3 sequence reads: CASSPQGAGTGYNEQFF. Here the CDR3 DNA reads TGTGCCAGCAGCCCACAGGGGGCGGGAACGGGGTACAATGAGCAGTTCTTC.

This clonotype was counted a few times. This chain joins TRBV5-1 and TRBJ2-5; the match to TRBD1 covers 8 bases. The CDR3 loop spans 14 amino acids. J lost 4 bases, V lost 5 bases, and 7 bases had no gene match. In germline, CDR1 is SGHRS, CDR2 YFSETQ. The CDR3 is CASSRQGTPETQYF. CDR3 nucleotides: TGCGCCAGCAGTAGACAGGGGACCCCAGAGACCCAGTACTTC.

This clonotype was counted many times. The chain employs TRBV12-3 or TRBV12-4 and TRBJ2-7; no firm D call. V was pared by 3 bases and J by 2 bases, with 8 bases between. CDR3 size: 13 residues. CDR3 in amino acids: CASSLSVAYEQYF. As DNA, the CDR3 is TGTGCCAGCAGTTTGAGCGTCGCCTACGAGCAGTACTTC.

CDR3 protein: CASSSKQGELVKLFF. As DNA, the CDR3 is TGTGCCAGCAGTTCAAAACAGGGGGAGCTCGTAAAACTGTTTTTT. The chain has TRBV27 and TRBJ1-4; 8 bases agree with TRBD1. This CDR3 region has 15 residues. CDR1 is MNHEY, CDR2 SMNVEV, per germline (reference sequence). V gave up 4 bases and J gave up 10 bases; unmatched junction bases: 11.

This clonotype was counted a few times. V and J are TRBV27 and TRBJ1-2; TRBD1 is a possible D gene (5 bases). The CDR3 sequence is 14 residues long. The germline CDR1 and CDR2 sequences are MNHEY and SMNVEV (reference sequence). Trimming removed 6 bases at V and 0 bases at J, with 11 bases between. The CDR3 DNA reads TGTGCCAGCAGAACCGGGGGGGCTAACTATGGCTACACCTTC. Its translation is CASRTGGANYGYTF.

The V and J genes are TRBV15 and TRBJ1-3; D ambiguous. The V end was cut by 7 bases, the J end by 4 bases, with 14 bases between. CDR1 is LNHNV, CDR2 YYDKDF, per germline (reference sequence). This CDR3 contains 14 residues. The CDR3 here is CATKDNRPGNTIYF. CDR3 bases: TGTGCCACCAAGGATAACCGGCCCGGAAACACCATATATTTT.

The genes are TRBV20-1 and TRBJ2-1, with 11 bases lining up with TRBD2. The CDR3 runs 12 residues. The J segment lost 10 bases and the V segment lost 6 bases, leaving 5 bases of the junction unmatched. CDR1 and CDR2 (germline): DFQATT, SNEGSKA (reference sequence). CDR3 in DNA: TGCAGTGCCCCGGCTAGCGGGAGGGAGCAGTTCTTC. It specifies CSAPASGREQFF.